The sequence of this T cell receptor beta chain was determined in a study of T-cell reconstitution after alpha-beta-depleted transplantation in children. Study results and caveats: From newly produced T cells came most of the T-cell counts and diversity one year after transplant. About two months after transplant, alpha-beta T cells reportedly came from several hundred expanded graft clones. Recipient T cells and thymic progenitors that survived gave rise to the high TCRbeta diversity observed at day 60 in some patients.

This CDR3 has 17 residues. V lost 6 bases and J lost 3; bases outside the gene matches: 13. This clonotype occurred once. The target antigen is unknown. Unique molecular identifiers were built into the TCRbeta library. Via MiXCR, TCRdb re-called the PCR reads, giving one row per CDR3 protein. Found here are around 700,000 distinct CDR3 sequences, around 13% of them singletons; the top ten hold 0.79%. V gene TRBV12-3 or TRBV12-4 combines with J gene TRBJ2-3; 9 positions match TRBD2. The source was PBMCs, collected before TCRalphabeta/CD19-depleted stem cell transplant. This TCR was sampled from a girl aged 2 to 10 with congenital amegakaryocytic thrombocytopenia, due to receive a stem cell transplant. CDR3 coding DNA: TGTGCCAGCAGGCCCGCGCGGGAGGGCCTGTTGACAGATACGCAGTATTTT. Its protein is CASRPAREGLLTDTQYF.